One sample yielded the 24 T cell receptor beta chains listed below, sequenced in a study of cytomegalovirus exposure and HLA in healthy donors. Assay used: immunoSEQ multiplex PCR; TCRdb lists only in-frame clones, some missing. The table records under 150,000 clones, 85% to 90% of them present only once. The sequenced sample was PBMCs. These TCRs come from a man aged 18 to 35 in good health and CMV-seropositive.

The chain combines TRBV11-2 with TRBJ2-5, with 10 bases lining up with TRBD2. The CDR3 consists of 15 residues. The germline CDR1 and CDR2 sequences are SGHAT and FQNNGV. Trimming cost V 3 bases and J 2 bases; bases outside gene matches: 3. This CDR3 is CASSFGTSVQETQYF. Here the CDR3 DNA reads TGTGCCAGCAGCTTCGGGACTAGCGTTCAAGAGACCCAGTACTTC. The whole variable domain, filled in from reference TRBV11-2 and TRBJ2-5, reads EAGVAQSPRYKIIEKRQSVAFWCNPISGHATLYWYQQILGQGPKLLIQFQNNGVVDDSQLPKDRFSAERLKGVDSTLKIQPAKLEDSAVYLCASSFGTSVQETQYFGPGTRLLVL.

V gene TRBV18 combines with J gene TRBJ2-7; D is unclear. The CDR3 has 14 residues. The V gene's germline CDR1 is KGHSH and CDR2 LQKENI. V was clipped by 0 bases and J by 1 base, with 7 bases between them. Here the CDR3 reads CASSPPSQSYEQYF. CDR3 coding DNA: TGTGCCAGCTCACCACCTTCTCAGTCCTACGAGCAGTACTTC.

This rearrangement joins TRBV6-5 to TRBJ2-3; 12 nucleotides align to TRBD2. V lost 4 bases, J lost 5 bases, and 7 bases stayed unmatched. This CDR3 has 16 amino acids. Germline V gene sequence: CDR1 MNHEY, CDR2 SVGAGI. The CDR3 DNA follows: TGTGCCAGCAGTTCCCTACTAGCGGGGGGTGGAGATACGCAGTATTTT. This sequence encodes CASSSLLAGGGDTQYF.

The chain carries TRBV27 and TRBJ2-5; D call uncertain. Germline-derived CDR1 and CDR2 are MNHEY and SMNVEV (reference sequence). This CDR3 has 14 residues. Deletions cut 2 bases from V and 5 bases from J, with 12 bases between. The CDR3 region is CASSLVGLRETQYF. The CDR3 DNA reads as TGTGCCAGCAGTTTAGTTGGATTGCGGGAGACCCAGTACTTC.

This clone was counted only a few times. V is TRBV4-1 and J is TRBJ2-3, with D possibly matching TRBD2 (6 bases). The germline V gene encodes CDR1 MGHRA and CDR2 YSYEKL. V was trimmed by 1 base and J by 6 bases, leaving 23 bases between them. This CDR3 has 18 residues. CDR3 bases: TGCGCCAGCAGCCAAGTCCGGACCAGCAGGAGGGTACACGATACGCAGTATTTT. Translated: CASSQVRTSRRVHDTQYF.

This clone has just a few counts. The chain employs TRBV5-6 and TRBJ1-2, with 9 nucleotides matching TRBD1. The length of the CDR3 is 13 residues. Germline lookup yields CDR1 SGHDT and CDR2 YYEEEE. V was clipped by 4 bases and J by 8 bases; unmatched bases: 6. CDR3 amino acids: CASSLGQGRGYTF. CDR3 in DNA: TGTGCCAGCAGCCTGGGACAGGGACGGGGCTACACCTTC.

This chain joins TRBV10-1 and TRBJ2-3; TRBD1 is a possible D gene (6 bases). Trimming removed 6 bases from V and 5 bases from J, with 15 bases in between. The CDR3 loop spans 14 amino acids. Germline V gene lookup returns CDR1 WNHNN and CDR2 SYGVQD (reference sequence). CDR3: CASSSDSQGDTQYF. DNA for the CDR3: TGCGCCAGCAGCTCGGACTCACAGGGAGATACGCAGTATTTT.

In DNA form, the CDR3 reads TGTGCCAGCAGCGCGGGACAGGGGGCCAATGAGCAGTTCTTC. This gives the protein CASSAGQGANEQFF. The chain joins TRBV11-2 to TRBJ2-1, with TRBD1 matching 12 bases. V lost 5 bases, J lost 6 bases, and 2 bases stayed unmatched. The CDR3 contains 14 residues. CDR1 and CDR2 (germline): SGHAT, FQNNGV.

J is TRBJ2-4 and V is TRBV30; D is possibly TRBD1 (6 bases). Germline-derived CDR1 and CDR2 are GTSNPN and SVGIG (reference sequence). The CDR3 extends over 18 amino acids. Trimming removed 3 bases at V and 0 bases at J, with 21 bases between. CDR3 sequence (DNA): TGTGCCTGGAGCCTACCTAAAAGGACAGTACAAGCCAAAAACATTCAGTACTTC. Translating gives CAWSLPKRTVQAKNIQYF.

The J gene is TRBJ1-3, the V gene TRBV6-1; 9 nucleotides line up with TRBD1. The germline V gene encodes CDR1 MNHNS and CDR2 SASEGT. The CDR3 runs to 14 residues. V was clipped by 6 bases and J by 7 bases; unmatched bases: 7. The CDR3, as DNA: TGTGCCAGCAGGACCGGGACAGGGAGGAACACCATATATTTT. It translates to CASRTGTGRNTIYF.

Points on this clone: The junction differs from germline at one of its ends, possibly a read error. CDR3: CASSLVRWKRDLFF. CDR3 nucleotides: TGTGCCAGCAGCTTAGTCCGTTGGAAGCGGGACCTGTTTTTT. This rearrangement joins TRBV7-2 to TRBJ2-2; TRBD2 agrees at 7 bases. Looked up from germline, CDR1 is SGHTA and CDR2 is FQGNSA. The CDR3 spans 14 residues.

In this sample, this clone turned up once. The V and J genes are TRBV5-6 and TRBJ2-7, with TRBD2 identical over 7 bases. In germline, CDR1 is SGHDT, CDR2 YYEEEE. V gave up 3 bases and J gave up 6 bases; unmatched junction bases: 3. CDR3 length: 12 amino acids. The CDR3 DNA sequence: TGTGCCAGCAGCTGGGGAGGGGTCGAGCAGTACTTC. Protein sequence: CASSWGGVEQYF.

The CDR3 nucleotides read TGTGCCAGCAGCTTCCCAGCGGGCAACGGAGGGGAGCTGTTTTTT. Its translation is CASSFPAGNGGELFF. The chain uses TRBV5-4 and TRBJ2-2; maybe TRBD2 (6 bases). Trimming took off 2 bases at V and 8 bases at J, with 16 bases between the two ends. This CDR3 comprises 15 residues. Germline CDR1 SGHNT, CDR2 YYREEE (reference sequence).

V gene TRBV27 combines with J gene TRBJ2-7, with TRBD1 as a possible D gene (6 bases). This CDR3 has 14 residues. Germline-derived CDR1 and CDR2 are MNHEY and SMNVEV (reference sequence). The V end lost 4 bases, the J end lost 0 bases, and 10 bases lay between the germline ends. The CDR3 is CASSYTGSSYEQYF. The CDR3 DNA follows: TGTGCCAGCAGTTATACAGGGAGCTCCTACGAGCAGTACTTC.

The CDR3 DNA follows: TGTGCCAGCAGCTTGGTCGACTCAGGAAACACCATATATTTT. Translation: CASSLVDSGNTIYF. The chain combines TRBV5-6 with TRBJ1-3; D gene unclear. Germline values: CDR1 SGHDT, CDR2 YYEEEE. CDR3 length: 14 amino acids. Deletions cut 0 bases from V and 4 bases from J, with 8 bases between.

The rearrangement joins TRBV6-1 to TRBJ2-2; possibly TRBD2 for D (5 bases). CDR3 length equals 15 residues. The germline V and J ends were trimmed by 4 bases and 2 bases, with 11 bases remaining between them. Per germline, CDR1 MNHNS and CDR2 SASEGT. The chain's CDR3 is CASSVGATNTGELFF. CDR3 nucleotide sequence: TGTGCCAGCAGTGTGGGAGCGACTAACACCGGGGAGCTGTTTTTT.

The V and J genes are TRBV10-3 and TRBJ1-4, with D unresolved. The V end lost 8 bases, the J end lost 4 bases, and 11 bases lay between the germline ends. This CDR3 spans 13 amino acids. Germline values: CDR1 ENHRY, CDR2 SYGVKD. CDR3 protein: CAISDTYNEKLFF. Written as DNA, the CDR3 is TGTGCCATCTCCGACACTTATAATGAAAAACTGTTTTTT.

Concerning this clone itself: Additional DNA sequences in this sample encode the identical CDR3. The chain joins TRBV27 to TRBJ2-7; D is possibly TRBD2 (6 bases). From germline, CDR1 is MNHEY and CDR2 SMNVEV (reference sequence). Between the trimmed V and J ends, which lost 5 bases and 0 bases, there was a span of 8 bases. The CDR3 totals 13 residues. The CDR3 loop is CASSPGSSYEQYF. The CDR3 nucleotides are TGTGCCAGCAGTCCCGGGAGCTCCTACGAGCAGTACTTC.

The chain links TRBV27 to TRBJ1-6; weak D call: TRBD1 (5 bases). The CDR3 runs 17 residues. V was trimmed by 1 base and J by 9 bases, leaving 19 bases between them. Looked up from germline, CDR1 is MNHEY and CDR2 is SMNVEV (reference sequence). CDR3 nucleotides: TGTGCCAGCAGTTTATATGGCAGGTCTCCCCAGGGTTCACCCCTCCACTTT. Translation: CASSLYGRSPQGSPLHF.

This chain connects TRBV29-1 to TRBJ2-1; 13 bases agree with TRBD2. CDR1 is SQVTM, CDR2 ANQGSEA, per germline. CDR3 length: 17 residues. V lost 0 bases and J lost 9; bases outside the gene matches: 11. The CDR3 nucleotides are TGCAGCGTTGAAGATCGAGCACTAGCGGGGGGGCTGGTTGAGCAGTTCTTC. Its translation: CSVEDRALAGGLVEQFF.

Comments on this clone: The sample contains more than one DNA sequence encoding this CDR3. The chain joins TRBV27 to TRBJ1-2, with 9 nucleotides matching TRBD1. The CDR3 is made up of 13 amino acids. Germline values: CDR1 MNHEY, CDR2 SMNVEV (reference sequence). With V trimmed by 2 bases and J by 5 bases, 0 bases remained unmatched. CDR3 nucleotide sequence: TGTGCCAGCAGTTTAGGGACAGGGTATGGCTACACCTTC. It codes for CASSLGTGYGYTF.

J is TRBJ2-7 and V is TRBV9; TRBD1 aligns across 7 bases. The CDR3 sequence is 14 residues long. Germline trimming cut 0 bases from V and 3 bases from J; bases unmatched to any gene: 3. CDR1 and CDR2 (germline): SGDLS, YYNGEE. The CDR3 bases are TGTGCCAGCAGCGTAGGACAGGGAGTCTACGAGCAGTACTTC. It specifies CASSVGQGVYEQYF.

This CDR3 reads CASSQPTGLPGETQYF. CDR3 coding DNA: TGCGCCAGCAGTCAACCGACAGGTTTGCCAGGAGAGACCCAGTACTTC. This chain uses TRBV23-1 with TRBJ2-5; weak D call: TRBD1 (6 bases). TRBV23-1 is annotated as an ORF whose role is uncertain. The ends were cut back, 2 bases at V and 4 bases at J, with 17 bases in the middle. The CDR3 has 16 amino acids.

The chain joins TRBV30 to TRBJ1-2; D perhaps matches TRBD1 (6 bases). Trimming cost V 2 bases and J 9 bases, with 19 bases left between them. Germline-derived CDR1 and CDR2 are GTSNPN and SVGIG (reference sequence). The CDR3 consists of 14 residues. CDR3 region: CAWSPPPGDFRYTF. In nucleotides, the CDR3 is TGTGCCTGGAGTCCCCCGCCAGGGGATTTTCGCTACACCTTC.